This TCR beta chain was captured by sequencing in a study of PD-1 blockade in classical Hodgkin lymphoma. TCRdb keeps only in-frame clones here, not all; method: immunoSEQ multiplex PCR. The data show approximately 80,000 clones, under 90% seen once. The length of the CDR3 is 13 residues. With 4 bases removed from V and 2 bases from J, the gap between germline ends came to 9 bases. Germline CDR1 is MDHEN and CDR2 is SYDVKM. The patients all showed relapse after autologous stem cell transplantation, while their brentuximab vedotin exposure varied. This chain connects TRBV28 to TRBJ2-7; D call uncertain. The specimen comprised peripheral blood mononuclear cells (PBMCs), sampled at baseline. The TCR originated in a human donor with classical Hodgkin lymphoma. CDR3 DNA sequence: TGTGCCAGCAGTTCTAGGGCTCCCTACGAGCAGTACTTC. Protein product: CASSSRAPYEQYF.